These 22 T cell receptor beta chains originate from one sample sequenced in a study of cytomegalovirus exposure and HLA in healthy donors. PCR involved 60 Vbeta and 13 Jbeta primers. Data came from immunoSEQ multiplex PCR; TCRdb stores just in-frame clones and leaves some out. Here the sample spans approximately 150,000 clones, 60% to 80% being singletons. Material for sequencing was PBMCs. Every receptor here comes from a man between 40 and 49 years old in good health and CMV-seropositive.

This sequence joins TRBV29-1 and TRBJ2-3, with TRBD2 as a possible D gene (5 bases). Trimming pared 8 bases from V and 4 bases from J, leaving 19 bases between. The CDR3 loop spans 14 amino acids. Germline-derived CDR1 and CDR2 are SQVTM and ANQGSEA. The CDR3 DNA reads as TGCAGCATGAGACGGGATCTTTCCGCAGATACGCAGTATTTT. It is translated as CSMRRDLSADTQYF.

The rearrangement uses TRBV4-1 and TRBJ2-2; TRBD1 aligns across 11 bases. Germline trimming cut 6 bases from V and 0 bases from J; bases unmatched to any gene: 12. Germline V lookup: CDR1 MGHRA, CDR2 YSYEKL. The CDR3 sequence is 19 residues long. In DNA form, the CDR3 reads TGCGCCAGCAGGCCCGGGACAGGGGGAGTCTACACGAACACCGGGGAGCTGTTTTTT. This codes for CASRPGTGGVYTNTGELFF.

V usage is TRBV28 and J usage is TRBJ1-2; TRBD1 matches at 9 bases. V shed 1 base and J 7 bases; nucleotides not matched to a gene: 13. The V gene's germline CDR1 is MDHEN and CDR2 SYDVKM. The CDR3 has 17 residues. CDR3 sequence reads: CASSLSGQGGRMVGYTF. The CDR3 DNA reads TGTGCCAGCAGTTTATCGGGACAGGGAGGACGGATGGTTGGCTACACCTTC.

The chain is built from TRBV10-3 and TRBJ2-2; no clear D gene. The germline CDR1 and CDR2 sequences are ENHRY and SYGVKD. The CDR3 covers 15 residues. V was trimmed by 4 bases and J by 4 bases, leaving 13 bases between them. The CDR3 DNA follows: TGTGCCATCAGTGCCCCCCTCAGTCCCACCGGGGAGCTGTTTTTT. This gives the protein CAISAPLSPTGELFF.

The chain carries TRBV10-3 and TRBJ1-2, with a tentative D call TRBD1 (5 bases). Trimming pared 0 bases from V and 9 bases from J, leaving 8 bases between. The CDR3 sequence is 12 residues long. Germline CDR1 reads ENHRY; CDR2 reads SYGVKD. This chain's CDR3 is CAISESGTRYTF. CDR3 coding DNA: TGTGCCATCAGTGAGTCCGGGACTCGCTACACCTTC.

The chain recombines TRBV15 with TRBJ2-2, with 14 nucleotides matching TRBD2. Germline V gene sequence: CDR1 LNHNV, CDR2 YYDKDF (reference sequence). V dropped 1 base and J dropped 5; count of bases not matched to a gene: 3. This CDR3 region has 17 residues. The CDR3, as DNA: TGTGCCACCAGCAGAGTTAGGACTAGCGGGAGGACCGGGGAGCTGTTTTTT. It is translated as CATSRVRTSGRTGELFF. Full variable domain (rest looked up from reference TRBV15 and TRBJ2-2): DAMVIQNPRYQVTQFGKPVTLSCSQTLNHNVMYWYQQKSSQAPKLLFHYYDKDFNNEADTPDNFQSRRPNTSFCFLDIRSPGLGDTAMYLCATSRVRTSGRTGELFFGEGSRLTVL.

The rearrangement links TRBV29-1 to TRBJ2-1; D is perhaps TRBD2 (5 bases). CDR1 and CDR2 (germline): SQVTM, ANQGSEA. V lost 5 bases to trimming and J lost 4 bases, with 12 bases between them. This CDR3 has 13 residues. CDR3 in amino acids: CSVLSGYYNEQFF. The CDR3 region has the DNA TGCAGCGTTCTGAGCGGATATTACAATGAGCAGTTCTTC.

The DNA for the CDR3 is TGTGCCAGCAGTGAAGCCCCTAGGAACGAGCAGTACTTC. Translated: CASSEAPRNEQYF. The rearrangement links TRBV6-5 to TRBJ2-7; D is uncertain. V was shortened by 5 bases and J by 5 bases, with 13 bases between the two germline ends. CDR1 and CDR2 from the germline V gene are MNHEY and SVGAGI. The CDR3 spans 13 residues.

The chain joins TRBV19 to TRBJ1-4; tentatively, D is TRBD1 (5 bases). Trimming stripped 6 bases from V and 3 bases from J, with 11 bases between. Germline values: CDR1 LNHDA, CDR2 SQIVND (reference sequence). There are 14 residues in the CDR3. CDR3 DNA: TGTGCCAGTAGGATACAGGCTTCTAATGAAAAACTGTTTTTT. Translation: CASRIQASNEKLFF.

The V call is TRBV10-2, the J call TRBJ2-3, with TRBD2 identical over 12 bases. This CDR3 comprises 19 residues. Per germline, CDR1 WSHSY and CDR2 SAAADI. V trimming: 4 bases; J trimming: 2 bases; junction bases outside the gene matches: 13. The CDR3 DNA sequence: TGCGCCAGCAGTGTGAGGGGGCTAGCGGGAGGGGGGGTCACAGATACGCAGTATTTT. This gives the protein CASSVRGLAGGGVTDTQYF.

The chain couples TRBV5-1 to TRBJ2-7; no firm D call. Per the germline V gene, CDR1 is SGHRS and CDR2 is YFSETQ. This CDR3 comprises 13 residues. Between the trimmed V and J ends, which lost 4 bases and 2 bases, there was a span of 10 bases. CDR3 sequence: CASSLRTTYEQYF. In DNA form, the CDR3 reads TGCGCCAGCAGCCTGAGAACGACCTACGAGCAGTACTTC.

This chain connects TRBV9 to TRBJ2-5, with D unclear. V was shortened by 0 bases and J by 1 base, with 13 bases between the two germline ends. Germline V gene lookup returns CDR1 SGDLS and CDR2 YYNGEE. The CDR3 contains 16 residues. CDR3 loop: CASSVGSSFSQETQYF. As DNA, the CDR3 is TGTGCCAGCAGCGTAGGTTCGAGTTTTAGCCAAGAGACCCAGTACTTC.

The J gene is TRBJ2-1, the V gene TRBV7-3; D is perhaps TRBD1 (8 bases). The CDR3 contains 18 residues. Trimming cost V 5 bases and J 4 bases, with 24 bases left between them. Germline CDR1 is SGHTA and CDR2 is FQGTGA. The CDR3 DNA reads as TGTGCCAGCAGCCCCTATGGGAGGGCGACAGGGGAATACAATGAGCAGTTCTTC. Protein: CASSPYGRATGEYNEQFF.

The chain combines TRBV10-3 with TRBJ1-2, with D possibly being TRBD1 (5 bases). This CDR3 contains 12 residues. The V gene's germline CDR1 is ENHRY and CDR2 SYGVKD. V lost 2 bases and J lost 6, with 7 bases in between. This chain's CDR3 is CAISEAGDGYTF. CDR3 sequence (DNA): TGTGCCATCAGTGAGGCGGGGGATGGCTACACCTTC.

This rearrangement joins TRBV6-4 to TRBJ2-2; D gene unclear. With 3 bases removed from V and 0 bases from J, the gap between germline ends came to 5 bases. The CDR3 loop spans 14 amino acids. The germline V gene encodes CDR1 MRHNA and CDR2 SNTAGT. CDR3 loop: CASSERTNTGELFF. The CDR3 DNA reads TGTGCCAGCAGTGAGAGGACGAACACCGGGGAGCTGTTTTTT.

This chain connects TRBV5-1 to TRBJ2-5; 7 nucleotides line up with TRBD1. The DNA end is more similar to TRBJ2-7, so the J call may be wrong. CDR1 and CDR2 (germline): SGHRS, YFSETQ. CDR3 length: 13 amino acids. The chain's CDR3 is CASKRDSSYEQYF. The CDR3 nucleotides read TGCGCCAGTAAAAGGGACAGCTCCTACGAGCAGTACTTC.

The sample holds one count of this clone. The gene calls are TRBV6-5 and TRBJ2-1; tentative D call: TRBD2 (6 bases). This CDR3 has 15 amino acids. Germline lookup yields CDR1 MNHEY and CDR2 SVGAGI. The V end lost 4 bases, the J end lost 9 bases, and 19 bases lay between the germline ends. CDR3: CASSLSGGIDSEQFF. In nucleotides, the CDR3 is TGTGCCAGCAGTTTATCAGGCGGGATTGACAGTGAGCAGTTCTTC.

The rearrangement uses TRBV5-1 and TRBJ2-3; 13 bases match TRBD2. The CDR3 contains 17 residues. Germline V gene lookup returns CDR1 SGHRS and CDR2 YFSETQ. Trimming removed 4 bases from V and 2 bases from J; junction bases left unmatched: 7. The CDR3 DNA reads as TGCGCCAGCAGCCAAGGACTAGCGGGAGTTGACACAGATACGCAGTATTTT. Amino acid sequence: CASSQGLAGVDTDTQYF.

V and J are TRBV6-1 and TRBJ2-3; no clear D gene. Between the trimmed V and J ends, which lost 10 bases and 8 bases, there was a span of 7 bases. Germline values: CDR1 MNHNS, CDR2 SASEGT. CDR3 length: 9 residues. CDR3 in amino acids: CATHVTQYF. The CDR3 DNA follows: TGTGCCACACACGTTACGCAGTATTTT.

The J gene is TRBJ1-1, the V gene TRBV28; 8 bases line up with TRBD1. V trimming: 4 bases; J trimming: 5 bases; junction bases outside the gene matches: 9. CDR3 length: 15 amino acids. Germline V gene data show CDR1 as MDHEN and CDR2 as SYDVKM. The CDR3, as DNA: TGTGCCAGCAGTTCCCATCAGGGGGCTGGTACTGAAGCTTTCTTT. It specifies CASSSHQGAGTEAFF. The full variable domain, completed using reference TRBV28 and TRBJ1-1, is DVKVTQSSRYLVKRTGEKVFLECVQDMDHENMFWYRQDPGLGLRLIYFSYDVKMKEKGDIPEGYSVSREKKERFSLILESASTNQTSMYLCASSSHQGAGTEAFFGQGTRLTVV.

V usage is TRBV7-2 and J usage is TRBJ1-5, with 9 bases fitting TRBD1. J lost 3 bases, V lost 2 bases, and 2 bases had no gene match. This CDR3 spans 15 amino acids. Germline assignment: CDR1 SGHTA and CDR2 FQGNSA. The CDR3 loop is CASSLRQGDNQPQHF. The CDR3 DNA is TGTGCCAGCAGCTTAAGACAGGGGGACAATCAGCCCCAGCATTTT.

The chain links TRBV6-6 to TRBJ1-3; no clear D. The V end lost 5 bases, the J end lost 3 bases, and 14 bases lay between the germline ends. Per the germline V gene, CDR1 is MNHNY and CDR2 is SVGAGI (reference sequence). The CDR3 has 15 amino acids. The CDR3 protein is CASSTPEGYGNTIYF. CDR3 coding DNA: TGTGCCAGCAGTACCCCGGAGGGCTATGGAAACACCATATATTTT.